These 6 T cell receptor beta chains share one sample of origin, sequenced in a study of cytomegalovirus exposure and HLA in healthy donors. The study ran its PCR with 60 Vbeta and 13 Jbeta primers. Assay used: immunoSEQ multiplex PCR; TCRdb lists only in-frame clones, some missing. The sample consists of more than 100,000 clones, approximately 80% of them appearing once. The sample taken for sequencing was PBMCs. These receptors all come from a human donor in good health.

This clone was recorded once. This CDR3 is CASSSGPHDRGSGQFF. The CDR3 nucleotides read TGTGCCAGCAGCTCCGGCCCCCATGACAGGGGGTCGGGGCAGTTCTTC. V usage is TRBV13 and J usage is TRBJ2-1; 9 nucleotides align to TRBD1. V shed 4 bases and J 12 bases; nucleotides not matched to a gene: 16. Per the germline V gene, CDR1 is PRHDT and CDR2 is FYEKMQ (reference sequence). The CDR3 spans 16 residues.

The sample holds a few counts of this clone. The chain combines TRBV6-6 with TRBJ2-3, with 9 bases fitting TRBD1. The CDR3 extends over 16 amino acids. Germline CDR1 and CDR2: MNHNY and SVGAGI (reference sequence). V lost 2 bases to trimming and J lost 1 base; unmatched junction nucleotides: 4. The CDR3 coding sequence is TGTGCCAGCAGTTACGGGACAGGGACAGGCACAGATACGCAGTATTTT. Its translation is CASSYGTGTGTDTQYF.

The chain links TRBV28 to TRBJ2-7; D remains unclear. This CDR3 is built from 13 residues. V shed 2 bases and J shed 3 bases, with 8 bases lying between them. Germline CDR1 MDHEN, CDR2 SYDVKM. DNA of the CDR3: TGTGCCAGCAGTTTACTAGTCAACTACGAGCAGTACTTC. Translation gives CASSLLVNYEQYF.

J is TRBJ2-7 and V is TRBV5-4; TRBD1 might be the D (6 bases). V was pared by 4 bases and J by 3 bases, with 11 bases between. The CDR3 runs 13 residues. The germline CDR1 and CDR2 sequences are SGHNT and YYREEE (reference sequence). The CDR3 protein is CASSGDNFYEQYF. As DNA, the CDR3 is TGTGCCAGCAGCGGGGACAATTTCTACGAGCAGTACTTC.

With regard to this clone: The same CDR3 can be traced to other DNA sequences in this sample. The chain employs TRBV5-5 and TRBJ2-5; D is unresolved. The V gene's germline CDR1 is SGHKS and CDR2 YYEKEE (reference sequence). V was clipped by 0 bases and J by 4 bases, with 4 bases between them. There are 12 residues in the CDR3. In nucleotides, the CDR3 is TGTGCCAGCAGCTTGGCCGGAGAGACCCAGTACTTC. This codes for CASSLAGETQYF.

The J gene is TRBJ2-7, the V gene TRBV10-2; D might be TRBD2 (6 bases). From germline, CDR1 is WSHSY and CDR2 SAAADI. The CDR3 consists of 12 residues. V shed 3 bases and J shed 13 bases, with 16 bases lying between them. The CDR3 DNA follows: TGCGCCAGCAGTGATACGGGACTGCCGACATACTTC. Its translation: CASSDTGLPTYF.